This T cell receptor beta chain was documented in a study of blood T cell repertoires in COVID-19. Deletions cut 5 bases from V and 0 bases from J, with 8 bases between. This CDR3 region has 13 residues. CDR1 SGHVS and CDR2 FQNEAQ come from the germline V gene. Under the authors' procedure: Reference gene primer amplification yielded estimated nucleated cell counts. Some clones are missing from TCRdb's copy, which holds only in-frame ones; the method was immunoSEQ multiplex PCR. V and J calls and clone size are those listed in that table; D and trimming were worked out from the DNA. The data show under 150,000 clones, roughly four fifths seen once.

This clonotype was obtained from a human donor in a cohort sampled during active COVID-19. V gene TRBV7-8 combines with J gene TRBJ2-7, with a tentative D call TRBD2 (5 bases). The sequencing input was peripheral blood. The CDR3 region is CASSEGGSYEQYF. For the CDR3, the DNA is TGTGCCAGCAGCGAAGGAGGCTCCTACGAGCAGTACTTC.